The 4 T cell receptor beta chains given below trace back to one sample, sequenced in a study of blood T cells in healthy people across ages (dated by TCRdb to about 2015). Preparation of the library involved 5' RACE. The run used an Illumina HiSeq 2500. A second PCR of roughly 7 to 11 cycles was performed with a sample-barcoded 5' primer and a J-beta primer mix. TCRdb reprocessing: public reads trimmed at Q25 with fastp, clones called with MiXCR, in-frame beta chains kept. For every CDR3 protein sequence, its rows merge into one entry that carries the most common genes and DNA. The sample contains around 1,500,000 distinct CDR3 sequences, about 28% of them found a single time. 7.7% of the sample rests with the top ten. Sequencing used blood. All receptors come from a woman between 25 and 40 years old in good health.

This chain joins TRBV10-3 and TRBJ2-1; tentatively, D is TRBD1 or TRBD2 (6 bases each). The V end lost 7 bases, the J end lost 7 bases, and 14 bases lay between the germline ends. Germline lookup yields CDR1 ENHRY and CDR2 SYGVKD. This CDR3 contains 13 residues. The CDR3 DNA follows: TGTGCCATCAAGGCAGGGGCGGGGAATGAGCAGTTCTTC. Its protein is CAIKAGAGNEQFF.

The CDR3 sequence: CASSQDHRGGGYGYTF. CDR3 DNA: TGCGCCAGCAGCCAAGATCATCGAGGGGGAGGGTATGGCTACACCTTC. This chain connects TRBV4-1 to TRBJ1-2; D possibly corresponds to TRBD1 (6 bases). Germline V gene sequence: CDR1 MGHRA, CDR2 YSYEKL. V was trimmed by 0 bases and J by 5 bases, leaving 16 bases between them. CDR3 length: 16 amino acids.

This clonotype was detected a few times. This chain links TRBV3-1 with TRBJ2-5; D unresolved. This CDR3 spans 18 amino acids. The germline V and J ends were trimmed by 4 bases and 1 base, with 22 bases remaining between them. Germline V gene lookup returns CDR1 LGHDT and CDR2 YNNKEL (reference sequence). CDR3 DNA: TGTGCCAGCAGCCCTTATTCATGGCCGGGCGTAGTCCAAGAGACCCAGTACTTC. It yields the protein CASSPYSWPGVVQETQYF.

There are a few counts of this clonotype. This sequence joins TRBV9 and TRBJ2-6; a possible D gene is TRBD1 (6 bases). Trimming shortened V by 3 bases and J by 0 bases, and 10 bases separated the two germline ends. The CDR3 has 16 amino acids. Germline lookup yields CDR1 SGDLS and CDR2 YYNGEE. The CDR3 loop reads CASSEYRDSGANVLTF. Written as DNA, the CDR3 is TGTGCCAGCAGCGAGTACAGGGACTCTGGGGCCAACGTCCTGACTTTC.